The 25 T cell receptor beta chains in this list originate from one sample, sequenced in a study of cytomegalovirus exposure and HLA in healthy donors listed by TCRdb under 2017. Receptor libraries were prepared by the immunoSEQ multiplex PCR assay. For the multiplex PCR, a mixture combining 60 forward primers for TCR Vbeta segments and 13 reverse primers for TCR Jbeta segments was used. The clones in this table, taken by TCRdb from immuneACCESS, are in-frame only. Not every clone is retained; where verified, under half of the shortfall comes from an unresolved V gene, and the cause of the rest is unknown. This sample gives 150,000 to 200,000 clones in total; around 82% of them show up just once. Approximately 1.8% of the sample lies in the top ten. The sample taken for sequencing was PBMCs. The receptors stem from a man aged 40-49 years in good health and CMV-seropositive.

V usage is TRBV6-4 and J usage is TRBJ2-3; TRBD1 aligns across 9 bases. CDR1 and CDR2 (germline): MRHNA, SNTAGT. The CDR3 consists of 14 residues. V lost 6 bases, J lost 3 bases, and 4 bases stayed unmatched. The CDR3 loop reads CASSRTGETDTQYF. For the CDR3, the DNA is TGTGCCAGCAGCCGGACAGGGGAAACAGATACGCAGTATTTT.

The V gene is TRBV27, the J gene TRBJ1-4; 10 bases are a match to TRBD1. The V gene's germline CDR1 is MNHEY and CDR2 SMNVEV (reference sequence). Trimming took 3 bases from V and 8 from J; bases not matched to a gene: 6. The CDR3 is made up of 15 amino acids. CDR3 in amino acids: CASSFVGQGREKLFF. The CDR3 DNA follows: TGTGCCAGCAGTTTCGTGGGACAGGGGAGGGAAAAACTGTTTTTT. Based on the CDR3 plus reference TRBV27 and TRBJ1-4, the full variable domain is EAQVTQNPRYLITVTGKKLTVTCSQNMNHEYMSWYRQDPGLGLRQIYYSMNVEVTDKGDVPEGYKVSRKEKRNFPLILESPSPNQTSLYFCASSFVGQGREKLFFGSGTQLSVL.

The chain is built from TRBV6-5 and TRBJ2-3, with D perhaps TRBD1 (6 bases). The V end lost 5 bases, the J end lost 0 bases, and 12 bases lay between the germline ends. Germline-derived CDR1 and CDR2 are MNHEY and SVGAGI. The CDR3 is made up of 15 amino acids. The CDR3 bases are TGTGCCAGCAGTCCCCGGGACATCAGCACAGATACGCAGTATTTT. Protein: CASSPRDISTDTQYF.

The V and J genes are TRBV5-1 and TRBJ2-7; 8 nucleotides match TRBD2. The CDR3 consists of 14 residues. The germline V gene encodes CDR1 SGHRS and CDR2 YFSETQ. V was clipped by 1 base and J by 4 bases; unmatched bases: 4. CDR3 in amino acids: CASSLRSGSYEQYF. CDR3 bases: TGCGCCAGCAGCTTGAGGAGCGGGAGTTACGAGCAGTACTTC.

This chain joins TRBV7-9 and TRBJ2-1; 8 nucleotides agree with TRBD2. CDR1 is SEHNR and CDR2 is FQNEAQ in the germline V gene (reference sequence). V shed 2 bases, J shed 9 bases, and the junction held 6 bases outside the gene matches. The CDR3 covers 14 residues. The CDR3 loop reads CASSLTSGGIEQFF. The DNA for the CDR3 is TGTGCCAGCAGCTTAACCTCGGGAGGGATTGAGCAGTTCTTC.

The chain couples TRBV2 to TRBJ1-5, with D possibly matching TRBD1 (5 bases). Germline-derived CDR1 and CDR2 are SNHLY and FYNNEI. Between the trimmed V and J ends, which lost 1 base and 10 bases, there was a span of 14 bases. This CDR3 spans 14 amino acids. CDR3 in DNA: TGTGCCAGCAGTGAAGGTGTCCAGGGCAGTCCCCAGCATTTT. Translated, it gives CASSEGVQGSPQHF.

This chain joins TRBV5-6 and TRBJ2-5; 8 bases fit TRBD2. The assigned J gene may be wrong: the sequence end matches TRBJ2-7 better. Germline CDR1 SGHDT, CDR2 YYEEEE. This CDR3 spans 16 amino acids. The CDR3 DNA reads as TGTGCCAGCAGCTTGGGGCGAGGGCTAGCGGGCTACGAGCAGTACTTC. This codes for CASSLGRGLAGYEQYF.

Regarding this clone: The same CDR3 also results from other DNA sequences found in this sample. The chain employs TRBV19 and TRBJ2-7; 10 nucleotides match TRBD2. Germline V lookup: CDR1 LNHDA, CDR2 SQIVND (reference sequence). V was clipped by 3 bases and J by 6 bases; unmatched bases: 5. The CDR3 extends over 14 amino acids. The CDR3, as DNA: TGTGCCAGTAGTATTCTAGCGGGAGAGGGCGAGCAGTACTTC. Its protein is CASSILAGEGEQYF.

The CDR3 nucleotides are TGCGCCAGCAGCTTGGCCCGGGCTAGCGGCAATGAGCAGTTCTTC. Translating gives CASSLARASGNEQFF. The V gene is TRBV5-1, the J gene TRBJ2-1; 7 bases map to TRBD2. The CDR3 extends over 15 amino acids. Germline-derived CDR1 and CDR2 are SGHRS and YFSETQ. V lost 0 bases, J lost 6 bases, and 6 bases stayed unmatched.

The CDR3 DNA sequence: TGCGCCAGCAGCCGTGGGTCAGAGCCGCGGACTGAAGCTTTCTTT. Protein product: CASSRGSEPRTEAFF. The V gene is TRBV5-1, the J gene TRBJ1-1; D unresolved. V gave up 4 bases and J gave up 5 bases, with 18 bases separating them. CDR1 and CDR2 from the germline V gene are SGHRS and YFSETQ. There are 15 residues in the CDR3.

CDR3 sequence: CASSIGTTLGETQYF. DNA for the CDR3: TGTGCCAGTAGTATAGGGACTACCCTCGGAGAGACCCAGTACTTC. The chain combines TRBV19 with TRBJ2-5; possibly TRBD2 for D (6 bases). Between the trimmed V and J ends, which lost 1 base and 4 bases, there was a span of 13 bases. The CDR3 sequence is 15 residues long. Germline CDR1 LNHDA, CDR2 SQIVND (reference sequence). The whole variable domain, filled in from reference TRBV19 and TRBJ2-5, reads DGGITQSPKYLFRKEGQNVTLSCEQNLNHDAMYWYRQDPGQGLRLIYYSQIVNDFQKGDIAEGYSVSREKKESFPLTVTSAQKNPTAFYLCASSIGTTLGETQYFGPGTRLLVL.

The CDR3 region has the DNA TGTGCCAGCAGTGAAGTCAGTAACGACTATGGCTACACCTTC. This gives the protein CASSEVSNDYGYTF. V and J are TRBV6-1 and TRBJ1-2, with D uncertain. Germline V gene lookup returns CDR1 MNHNS and CDR2 SASEGT. The CDR3 has 14 residues. With 1 base removed from V and 3 bases from J, the gap between germline ends came to 9 bases.

V and J are TRBV4-2 and TRBJ2-7; D is possibly TRBD2 (6 bases). The CDR3 sequence is 15 residues long. Trimming took 0 bases from V and 7 from J, leaving 16 bases between them. Germline V lookup: CDR1 LGHNA, CDR2 YNFKEQ. CDR3 sequence: CASSQEISGDAEQYF. Written as DNA, the CDR3 is TGTGCCAGCAGCCAAGAGATTAGCGGCGACGCGGAGCAGTACTTC.

The chain uses TRBV11-1 and TRBJ2-1; weak D call: TRBD1 (6 bases). Germline CDR1 SGHAT, CDR2 FQDESV (reference sequence). The CDR3 is 19 amino acids. The ends were cut back, 1 base at V and 7 bases at J, with 26 bases in the middle. The CDR3 here is CASSLDGHVWRGGKNEQFF. The CDR3 region has the DNA TGTGCCAGCAGCTTAGATGGGCATGTATGGCGAGGGGGTAAGAATGAGCAGTTCTTC.

This clone was counted between two and nine times. V gene TRBV5-1 combines with J gene TRBJ2-7; possibly TRBD2 for D (6 bases). CDR1 and CDR2 from the germline V gene are SGHRS and YFSETQ. V was trimmed by 0 bases and J by 6 bases, leaving 13 bases between them. This CDR3 comprises 14 residues. CDR3 protein: CASSLVSLEGEQYF. CDR3 sequence (DNA): TGCGCCAGCAGCTTGGTAAGCCTGGAGGGCGAGCAGTACTTC.

The J gene is TRBJ1-1, the V gene TRBV10-1; D may be TRBD1 (5 bases). The CDR3 sequence is 11 residues long. Trimming took off 3 bases at V and 8 bases at J, with 7 bases between the two ends. Germline V gene lookup returns CDR1 WNHNN and CDR2 SYGVQD (reference sequence). The DNA for the CDR3 is TGCGCCAGCAGTGACCGGACAGAAGCTTTCTTT. Translating gives CASSDRTEAFF.

The gene calls are TRBV5-1 and TRBJ2-2; a weak D match, TRBD1 (5 bases). Per the germline V gene, CDR1 is SGHRS and CDR2 is YFSETQ. This CDR3 comprises 14 residues. Trimming removed 7 bases from V and 6 bases from J, with 16 bases in between. In DNA form, the CDR3 reads TGCGCCAGCCGCTACCTGCAGGGTCCCGGGGAGCTGTTTTTT. It encodes CASRYLQGPGELFF.

The V gene is TRBV6-1, the J gene TRBJ2-5; unclear D gene. The germline CDR1 and CDR2 sequences are MNHNS and SASEGT. The germline V and J ends were trimmed by 6 bases and 5 bases, with 13 bases remaining between them. CDR3 length: 13 residues. For the CDR3, the DNA is TGTGCCAGCAGCCTGGGCCCCTGGGAGACCCAGTACTTC. This translates into CASSLGPWETQYF.

The chain combines TRBV11-2 with TRBJ2-3; D possibly corresponds to TRBD2 (5 bases). The CDR3 is 14 residues long. V shed 5 bases and J shed 0 bases, with 9 bases lying between them. Germline V gene sequence: CDR1 SGHAT, CDR2 FQNNGV. As DNA, the CDR3 is TGTGCCAGCAGCGTAGGACTGAGCACAGATACGCAGTATTTT. This encodes CASSVGLSTDTQYF.

The chain combines TRBV29-1 with TRBJ1-1; D possibly corresponds to TRBD1 (5 bases). Per the germline V gene, CDR1 is SQVTM and CDR2 is ANQGSEA. The CDR3 spans 14 residues. Trimming removed 4 bases at V and 8 bases at J, with 20 bases between. The CDR3 spells CSVGNQGWAPEAFF. CDR3 coding DNA: TGCAGCGTTGGGAATCAGGGTTGGGCCCCCGAAGCTTTCTTT.

This sequence joins TRBV5-1 and TRBJ1-3; 7 positions match TRBD1. V lost 3 bases and J lost 4; bases outside the gene matches: 4. The CDR3 runs 14 residues. Germline V gene data show CDR1 as SGHRS and CDR2 as YFSETQ. CDR3 sequence: CASSYGTEGNTIYF. CDR3 nucleotides: TGCGCCAGCAGCTATGGGACAGAGGGAAACACCATATATTTT.

This chain joins TRBV7-2 and TRBJ1-2; 7 nucleotides line up with TRBD1. The trim removed 2 bases at V and 8 bases at J, leaving 2 bases unmatched. The CDR3 runs to 12 residues. Germline CDR1 and CDR2: SGHTA and FQGNSA. The CDR3 reads CASSLQGEGYTF. As DNA, the CDR3 is TGTGCCAGCAGCTTACAGGGGGAAGGCTACACCTTC.

The J gene is TRBJ1-1, the V gene TRBV11-2, with TRBD1 identical over 7 bases. In germline, CDR1 is SGHAT, CDR2 FQNNGV. The junction had 7 bases not matched to a gene; V was cut back by 5 bases and J by 7 bases. CDR3 length: 13 residues. Here the CDR3 DNA reads TGTGCCAGCAGCCTGGGGACAGATCGTGAAGCTTTCTTT. Encoded protein: CASSLGTDREAFF.

This chain uses TRBV7-2 with TRBJ1-4; D not certain. V was clipped by 5 bases and J by 3 bases, with 13 bases between them. The germline CDR1 and CDR2 sequences are SGHTA and FQGNSA. There are 15 residues in the CDR3. CDR3 sequence reads: CASSAKWRANEKLFF. DNA for the CDR3: TGTGCCAGCAGCGCCAAATGGAGGGCTAATGAAAAACTGTTTTTT.

This chain joins TRBV5-1 and TRBJ2-3; 12 bases line up with TRBD2. CDR1 and CDR2 (germline): SGHRS, YFSETQ. Trimming cost V 4 bases and J 8 bases; bases outside gene matches: 8. This CDR3 comprises 15 residues. CDR3 residues: CASSHGLAGYTTQYF. CDR3 sequence (DNA): TGCGCCAGCAGCCATGGACTAGCGGGATATACTACGCAGTATTTT. Looking up the rest from reference TRBV5-1 and TRBJ2-3 gives the full variable domain: KAGVTQTPRYLIKTRGQQVTLSCSPISGHRSVSWYQQTPGQGLQFLFEYFSETQRNKGNFPGRFSGRQFSNSRSEMNVSTLELGDSALYLCASSHGLAGYTTQYFGPGTRLTVL.